This T cell receptor beta chain was retrieved from a study of cytotoxic CD8 clonotypes in ibrutinib-treated CLL. The study, taken as a whole, reports: There were few public clonotypes, and on treatment they contracted or stayed stable. Baseline clonality exceeded age-matched healthy donors and tracked circulating CD8+ T-cell counts. Sustained-remission and progressing patients diverged in sampling times. Before falling back toward baseline at progression, clonality had risen at the time of ibrutinib response.

Here immunoSEQ multiplex PCR was the method, and the copy in TCRdb shows in-frame clones only, minus some. There are fewer than 100,000 clones in the sample; roughly 83% occur only once, and more than 4.5% lies in the top ten. For this clone: Its target is unknown.

Sequencing was performed on PBMCs, taken after 12 months of ibrutinib treatment. The sequence was obtained from a human donor with chronic lymphocytic leukemia.

This chain's CDR3 is CASSFGAPDYNSPLHF. The CDR3 region has the DNA TGTGCCAGCAGCTTCGGCGCGCCGGACTATAATTCACCCCTCCACTTT. The gene calls are TRBV5-4 and TRBJ1-6; D call uncertain. Trimming shortened V by 2 bases and J by 3 bases, and 12 bases separated the two germline ends. The length of the CDR3 is 16 residues. Germline V lookup: CDR1 SGHNT, CDR2 YYREEE (reference sequence).